What follows is one T cell receptor (beta chain) and its context. Germline V CDR1 and CDR2: SEHNR, FQNEAQ (reference sequence). This CDR3 comprises 15 residues. J was trimmed by 8 bases and V by 0 bases; bases with no gene match: 7. These data come from a study of blood T cell repertoires in COVID-19. For the study at large: Sources were T cells, B-cell-depleted T cells, or PBMCs; the material itself was cDNA or gDNA.

TCRdb's copy holds only in-frame clones and misses some; the assay was immunoSEQ multiplex PCR. Of 150,000 or so clones in the sample, 82% were seen once. This TCR derives from a woman between 65 and 79 years old with acute or convalescent COVID-19. The gene calls are TRBV7-9 and TRBJ2-1, with TRBD1 matching 7 bases. What was sequenced was peripheral blood. As DNA, the CDR3 is TGTGCCAGCAGCTTAGCGACAGGGATTCGTGATGAGCAGTTCTTC. It codes for CASSLATGIRDEQFF.